This T cell receptor beta chain was sequenced in a study of T cells in Graves' hyperthyroidism and ophthalmopathy. This clonotype was detected ten times or more. Amplified regions were TCR beta CDR3 sequences from RNA transcripts. A first-round RT-PCR of the TCR CDR3 used the HTBI primer set. TCRdb analysed the multiplex PCR reads with MiXCR anew, one entry per CDR3 protein. This table has about 620,000 distinct CDR3 sequences, about 17% appearing once. The germline CDR1 and CDR2 sequences are SGHKS and YYEKEE (reference sequence). V was pared by 5 bases and J by 5 bases, with 9 bases of the junction left unmatched. The CDR3 has 14 residues.

The receptor was isolated from a woman in her 30s with Graves' hyperthyroidism. Material: blood. V gene TRBV5-5 combines with J gene TRBJ2-5, with 7 positions matching TRBD1. CDR3 loop: CASSSTGRRETQYF. The CDR3 DNA is TGTGCCAGCAGTTCGACAGGGAGAAGGGAGACCCAGTACTTC.